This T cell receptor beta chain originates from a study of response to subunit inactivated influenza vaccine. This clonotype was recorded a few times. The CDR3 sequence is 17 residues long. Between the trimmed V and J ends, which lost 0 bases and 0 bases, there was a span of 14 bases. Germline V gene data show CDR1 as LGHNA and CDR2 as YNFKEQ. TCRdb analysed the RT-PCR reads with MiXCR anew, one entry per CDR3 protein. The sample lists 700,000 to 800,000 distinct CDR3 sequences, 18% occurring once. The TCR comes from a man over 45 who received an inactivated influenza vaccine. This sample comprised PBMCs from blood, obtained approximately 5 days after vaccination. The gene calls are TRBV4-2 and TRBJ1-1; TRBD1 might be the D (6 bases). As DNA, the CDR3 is TGTGCCAGCAGCCAAGACGGCAGGGGCCCCATGAACACTGAAGCTTTCTTT. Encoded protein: CASSQDGRGPMNTEAFF.